The 23 T cell receptor beta chains given below trace back to one sample, sequenced in a study of blood T cell repertoires in COVID-19. Sequencing was performed with immunoSEQ multiplex PCR; in TCRdb, only in-frame clones are kept and a portion is missing. In the table there are under 200,000 clones, roughly 90% of which are singletons. Sequencing used PBMCs or T cells enriched from blood (not recorded which). These receptors were taken from a young woman who had recovered from COVID-19.

The V call is TRBV28, the J call TRBJ1-2; 7 bases are a match to TRBD1. Germline CDR1 is MDHEN and CDR2 is SYDVKM. V was clipped by 8 bases and J by 0 bases; unmatched bases: 3. CDR3 length: 13 amino acids. The CDR3 nucleotides are TGTGCCAGCCGGACAGGCGCTAACTATGGCTACACCTTC. This encodes CASRTGANYGYTF.

The chain has TRBV19 and TRBJ2-3; D ambiguous. This CDR3 comprises 13 residues. The germline V gene has CDR1 LNHDA and CDR2 SQIVND (reference sequence). Between the trimmed V and J ends, which lost 5 bases and 4 bases, there was a span of 10 bases. CDR3 residues: CASSREVPDTQYF. CDR3 bases: TGTGCCAGTAGTCGCGAGGTGCCAGATACGCAGTATTTT.

The chain uses TRBV13 and TRBJ2-7; maybe TRBD1 (7 bases). The germline V and J ends were trimmed by 3 bases and 3 bases, with 15 bases remaining between them. The CDR3 consists of 15 residues. From germline, CDR1 is PRHDT and CDR2 FYEKMQ (reference sequence). CDR3 in amino acids: CASSFGGTAIYEQYF. The CDR3 nucleotides are TGTGCCAGCAGCTTCGGCGGGACAGCCATCTACGAGCAGTACTTC.

The chain uses TRBV6-1 and TRBJ2-7; 9 bases are shared with TRBD2. There are 15 residues in the CDR3. Trimming took 2 bases from V and 0 from J; bases not matched to a gene: 2. Germline loops: CDR1 MNHNS, CDR2 SASEGT. The CDR3 here is CASSELAGSSYEQYF. CDR3 in DNA: TGTGCCAGCAGTGAACTAGCGGGGAGCTCCTACGAGCAGTACTTC.

V usage is TRBV30 and J usage is TRBJ1-5; maybe TRBD1 (5 bases). Deletions cut 3 bases from V and 4 bases from J, with 13 bases between. Germline-derived CDR1 and CDR2 are GTSNPN and SVGIG (reference sequence). CDR3 length: 14 residues. The CDR3 DNA sequence: TGTGCCTGGAGCGCCGTCGGGGGAAATCAGCCCCAGCATTTT. Protein: CAWSAVGGNQPQHF.

Here the CDR3 reads CASSLDNSGNTIYF. CDR3 sequence (DNA): TGCGCCAGCAGCTTAGACAACTCTGGAAACACCATATATTTT. The chain uses TRBV5-1 and TRBJ1-3; D is unresolved. V lost 2 bases to trimming and J lost 0 bases, with 6 bases between them. CDR1 is SGHRS, CDR2 YFSETQ, per germline. This CDR3 has 14 amino acids. The full variable domain, in which reference TRBV5-1 and TRBJ1-3 provide the parts outside the CDR3, is KAGVTQTPRYLIKTRGQQVTLSCSPISGHRSVSWYQQTPGQGLQFLFEYFSETQRNKGNFPGRFSGRQFSNSRSEMNVSTLELGDSALYLCASSLDNSGNTIYFGEGSWLTVV.

V and J are TRBV6-5 and TRBJ1-3; possibly TRBD1 for D (6 bases). Germline V lookup: CDR1 MNHEY, CDR2 SVGAGI. The CDR3 loop spans 16 amino acids. V lost 2 bases to trimming and J lost 0 bases, with 11 bases between them. CDR3 sequence: CASSYQGPSSGNTIYF. The CDR3 region has the DNA TGTGCCAGCAGTTACCAGGGGCCCAGCTCTGGAAACACCATATATTTT.

This chain connects TRBV10-3 to TRBJ1-2; TRBD1 is a possible D gene (5 bases). CDR1 is ENHRY and CDR2 is SYGVKD in the germline V gene. Deletions cut 5 bases from V and 2 bases from J, with 12 bases between. The CDR3 has 14 residues. This chain's CDR3 is CAISPDSVNYGYTF. CDR3 DNA: TGTGCCATCAGTCCCGACAGCGTAAACTATGGCTACACCTTC.

The chain combines TRBV7-2 with TRBJ2-1; the match to TRBD2 covers 10 bases. Germline V gene lookup returns CDR1 SGHTA and CDR2 FQGNSA. J was trimmed by 1 base and V by 1 base; bases with no gene match: 4. The CDR3 runs to 17 residues. The CDR3 spells CASSLDLAGDSYNEQFF. The DNA of the CDR3 is TGTGCCAGCAGCTTAGACCTAGCGGGGGATTCCTACAATGAGCAGTTCTTC.

In this sample, this clone turned up once. V gene TRBV4-1 combines with J gene TRBJ2-4; D might be TRBD2 (6 bases). Germline V gene sequence: CDR1 MGHRA, CDR2 YSYEKL. The CDR3 is 13 amino acids. Trimming cost V 6 bases and J 7 bases, with 13 bases left between them. The CDR3 spells CASRGGGGNIQYF. The CDR3 coding sequence is TGCGCCAGCAGGGGGGGAGGTGGGAACATTCAGTACTTC.

This chain connects TRBV28 to TRBJ2-3, with TRBD1 identical over 12 bases. Trimming removed 6 bases from V and 3 bases from J; junction bases left unmatched: 7. Germline CDR1 is MDHEN and CDR2 is SYDVKM. The CDR3 consists of 16 residues. The CDR3 is CASSRPGQGATDTQYF. Here the CDR3 DNA reads TGTGCCAGCAGCCGACCGGGACAGGGGGCGACAGATACGCAGTATTTT.

This chain's CDR3 is CASSPQGGGYYEQYF. The CDR3 coding sequence is TGTGCCAGCAGCCCCCAGGGGGGCGGTTACTACGAGCAGTACTTC. V usage is TRBV13 and J usage is TRBJ2-7, with D perhaps matching TRBD1 (7 bases). Germline V gives CDR1 PRHDT, CDR2 FYEKMQ (reference sequence). With 5 bases removed from V and 3 bases from J, the gap between germline ends came to 17 bases. CDR3 length: 15 amino acids. Full variable domain (outside the CDR3, taken from reference TRBV13 and TRBJ2-7): AAGVIQSPRHLIKEKRETATLKCYPIPRHDTVYWYQQGPGQDPQFLISFYEKMQSDKGSIPDRFSAQQFSDYHSELNMSSLELGDSALYFCASSPQGGGYYEQYFGPGTRLTVT.

The J gene is TRBJ2-5, the V gene TRBV2; 14 bases are a match to TRBD2. From germline, CDR1 is SNHLY and CDR2 FYNNEI. V lost 7 bases, J lost 2 bases, and 3 bases stayed unmatched. The CDR3 contains 15 residues. The CDR3 sequence: CASNGLAGGQETQYF. CDR3 bases: TGTGCCAGCAACGGACTAGCGGGGGGACAAGAGACCCAGTACTTC.

The sample holds many counts of this clone. The chain carries TRBV28 and TRBJ2-7; TRBD2 matches at 8 bases. Losses at the gene ends were 4 bases for V and 4 bases for J; bases not matched to a gene: 9. This CDR3 contains 15 residues. Germline V gene sequence: CDR1 MDHEN, CDR2 SYDVKM. For the CDR3, the DNA is TGTGCCAGCAGTTCCCTTAGCGGGGCCGCTTACGAGCAGTACTTC. This codes for CASSSLSGAAYEQYF.

The rearrangement joins TRBV6-1 to TRBJ2-3, with 8 nucleotides matching TRBD1. CDR3 length equals 15 residues. CDR1 MNHNS and CDR2 SASEGT come from the germline V gene. The V and J ends lost 1 base and 6 bases, in that order; junction bases with no gene match: 6. CDR3 in DNA: TGTGCCAGCAGTGAAGTCTCCAGACAGGGGGATACGCAGTATTTT. This codes for CASSEVSRQGDTQYF.

The table lists this clone with a few counts. The V call is TRBV24-1, the J call TRBJ2-3; 7 bases match TRBD2. With V trimmed by 3 bases and J by 10 bases, 12 bases remained unmatched. This CDR3 is 15 amino acids long. Germline loops: CDR1 KGHDR, CDR2 SFDVKD. CDR3 in DNA: TGTGCCACCAGTGATAGCGGGGCCCTTTTGGCGGCGCAGTATTTT. Its translation is CATSDSGALLAAQYF.

This chain links TRBV2 with TRBJ2-5, with 11 bases matching TRBD1. Germline CDR1 is SNHLY and CDR2 is FYNNEI. The J segment lost 5 bases and the V segment lost 3 bases, leaving 17 bases of the junction unmatched. This CDR3 has 19 residues. The CDR3 sequence: CASSDLEDRGRKGRETQYF. The CDR3 DNA follows: TGTGCCAGCAGTGATTTAGAGGACAGGGGGCGAAAGGGTAGGGAGACCCAGTACTTC.

The CDR3 reads CASSLTGYNEQFF. In nucleotides, the CDR3 is TGTGCCAGCAGCTTAACAGGCTACAATGAGCAGTTCTTC. The rearrangement uses TRBV11-2 and TRBJ2-1; possible D gene TRBD1, 5 bases. Trimming left V 2 bases short and J 3 bases short, with 5 bases between. The germline CDR1 and CDR2 sequences are SGHAT and FQNNGV. This CDR3 comprises 13 residues.

The chain's CDR3 is CASSPNTGAEAFF. Written as DNA, the CDR3 is TGTGCCAGCAGCCCCAATACAGGGGCTGAAGCTTTCTTT. The chain has TRBV7-9 and TRBJ1-1; 7 bases are a match to TRBD1. Germline trimming cut 5 bases from V and 6 bases from J; bases unmatched to any gene: 6. Germline V CDR1 and CDR2: SEHNR, FQNEAQ (reference sequence). The CDR3 is 13 residues long.

The CDR3 region is CASSPGQINEKLFF. The DNA for the CDR3 is TGTGCCAGCAGCCCGGGACAGATTAATGAAAAACTGTTTTTT. This sequence joins TRBV28 and TRBJ1-4, with TRBD1 matching over 7 bases. V trimming: 6 bases; J trimming: 4 bases; junction bases outside the gene matches: 5. The CDR3 has 14 residues. CDR1 MDHEN and CDR2 SYDVKM come from the germline V gene. Combining the CDR3 with reference TRBV28 and TRBJ1-4 gives the whole variable domain DVKVTQSSRYLVKRTGEKVFLECVQDMDHENMFWYRQDPGLGLRLIYFSYDVKMKEKGDIPEGYSVSREKKERFSLILESASTNQTSMYLCASSPGQINEKLFFGSGTQLSVL.

In its sample, this clone was seen once. CDR3 DNA: TGTGCCAGCAGCCACACACCATATGAAGCTTTCTTT. This encodes CASSHTPYEAFF. The rearrangement uses TRBV28 and TRBJ1-1; D unresolved. The CDR3 totals 12 residues. Deletions cut 6 bases from V and 7 bases from J, with 12 bases between. From germline, CDR1 is MDHEN and CDR2 SYDVKM.

The CDR3 DNA sequence: TGTGCCAGTATGGCAGGGTACGGTCTTCAGCCCCAGCATTTT. Amino acids: CASMAGYGLQPQHF. The chain recombines TRBV19 with TRBJ1-5; possibly TRBD1 for D (5 bases). V was trimmed by 7 bases and J by 6 bases, leaving 16 bases between them. Germline CDR1 LNHDA, CDR2 SQIVND (reference sequence). The CDR3 extends over 14 amino acids. The full variable domain, with the rest looked up from reference TRBV19 and TRBJ1-5, is DGGITQSPKYLFRKEGQNVTLSCEQNLNHDAMYWYRQDPGQGLRLIYYSQIVNDFQKGDIAEGYSVSREKKESFPLTVTSAQKNPTAFYLCASMAGYGLQPQHFGDGTRLSIL.

The rearrangement joins TRBV6-5 to TRBJ2-6; possible D gene TRBD1, 6 bases. Germline loops: CDR1 MNHEY, CDR2 SVGAGI. Trimming stripped 8 bases from V and 0 bases from J, with 11 bases between. This CDR3 region has 15 residues. The CDR3: CASAGANSGANVLTF. DNA of the CDR3: TGTGCCAGCGCAGGGGCAAACTCTGGGGCCAACGTCCTGACTTTC.